The 21 T cell receptor beta chains in this list originate from one sample, sequenced in a study of spatial heterogeneity in lung cancer. Findings and caveats of the study: Tumoral mutation counts were tracked by counts of expanded intratumoral alpha and beta TCRs.

TCRdb passed the 5' RACE reads through MiXCR, listing each CDR3 protein once. The table has some 13,000 distinct CDR3 sequences, roughly 3.4% seen once. Time point meaning: sample taken at primary tumor resection. Their antigen targets remain unknown. Source: lung tumor tissue, taken at surgery. Receptor source: a male donor with early-stage non-small cell lung cancer.

Ten or more counts support this clonotype. This sequence joins TRBV6-5 and TRBJ2-7; D possibly corresponds to TRBD1 (6 bases). With 6 bases removed from V and 1 base from J, the gap between germline ends came to 16 bases. Germline CDR1 reads MNHEY; CDR2 reads SVGAGI. The CDR3 extends over 15 amino acids. CDR3 nucleotides: TGTGCCAGCAGCCGAGGGGGTAGTGGGTCCTACGAGCAGTACTTC. This translates into CASSRGGSGSYEQYF.

This clonotype was detected many times. This rearrangement joins TRBV7-8 to TRBJ1-5, with a possible D match to TRBD1 (6 bases). The CDR3 runs to 16 residues. CDR1 is SGHVS, CDR2 FQNEAQ, per germline. Deletions cut 5 bases from V and 0 bases from J, with 14 bases between. CDR3 nucleotide sequence: TGTGCCAGCAGCCAACAGGGAACATATAGCAATCAGCCCCAGCATTTT. Encoded protein: CASSQQGTYSNQPQHF.

This clonotype ranks as medium-sized (0.01 to 0.1%). The V gene is TRBV2, the J gene TRBJ1-5; 8 nucleotides agree with TRBD1. The J segment lost 4 bases and the V segment lost 6 bases, leaving 8 bases of the junction unmatched. The CDR3 length is 15 residues. CDR1 SNHLY and CDR2 FYNNEI come from the germline V gene. The CDR3 spells CASSLGQGMNQPQHF. CDR3 bases: TGTGCCAGCAGCTTAGGACAGGGAATGAATCAGCCCCAGCATTTT.

This clonotype showed up many times. The gene calls are TRBV11-2 and TRBJ2-3; possibly TRBD2 for D (6 bases). Looked up from germline, CDR1 is SGHAT and CDR2 is FQNNGV. The CDR3 sequence is 14 residues long. Trimming removed 3 bases at V and 1 base at J, with 8 bases between. CDR3 in amino acids: CASSFTGGTDTQYF. In nucleotides, the CDR3 is TGTGCCAGCAGCTTTACGGGGGGCACAGATACGCAGTATTTT.

This clonotype was observed at least ten times. The rearrangement links TRBV4-3 to TRBJ1-4; TRBD1 might be the D (6 bases). This CDR3 has 16 residues. Trimming pared 0 bases from V and 6 bases from J, leaving 14 bases between. CDR1 LGHNA and CDR2 YSLEER come from the germline V gene. CDR3 in amino acids: CASSQDRAQGYEKLFF. CDR3 nucleotide sequence: TGCGCCAGCAGCCAAGATCGGGCACAGGGATATGAAAAACTGTTTTTT.

This clonotype was counted at least ten times. V gene TRBV12-5 combines with J gene TRBJ2-1; D remains unclear. The CDR3 is 13 residues long. V lost 9 bases and J lost 1, with 10 bases in between. Germline V gives CDR1 LGHNT, CDR2 FRNRAP. The DNA of the CDR3 is TGTGCTAGCCGCAGAGAGTCCTACAATGAGCAGTTCTTC. This translates into CASRRESYNEQFF.

This clonotype was counted many times. The CDR3, as DNA: TGCGCCAGCGCACAATCGGGCGGGGAGCTGTTTTTT. The encoded protein is CASAQSGGELFF. This sequence joins TRBV10-2 and TRBJ2-2; D unresolved. V shed 8 bases and J shed 7 bases, with 11 bases lying between them. Per germline, CDR1 WSHSY and CDR2 SAAADI. The CDR3 contains 12 residues.

In its sample, this clonotype was seen a few times. A much larger clone is a single base away; this may be a read error. V is TRBV20-1 and J is TRBJ1-1; possible D gene TRBD1, 5 bases. V was pared by 4 bases and J by 4 bases, with 13 bases between. CDR1 and CDR2 from the germline V gene are DFQATT and SNEGSKA (reference sequence). This CDR3 is 13 amino acids long. Here the CDR3 DNA reads TGCAGTGCTACTCCTTGTAGGGGCACTGAAGCTTTCTTT. Its protein product is CSATPCRGTEAFF.

V gene TRBV30 combines with J gene TRBJ2-3; possibly TRBD1 for D (5 bases). Trimming removed 0 bases at V and 6 bases at J, with 13 bases between. There are 14 residues in the CDR3. Germline-derived CDR1 and CDR2 are GTSNPN and SVGIG (reference sequence). The CDR3 loop reads CAWSVQACGDTQYF. DNA of the CDR3: TGTGCCTGGAGTGTACAGGCTTGCGGCGATACGCAGTATTTT.

This clonotype was counted many times. This chain joins TRBV20-1 and TRBJ2-5; 9 nucleotides line up with TRBD1. In germline, CDR1 is DFQATT, CDR2 SNEGSKA (reference sequence). Trimming cost V 6 bases and J 5 bases; bases outside gene matches: 10. There are 14 residues in the CDR3. CDR3 sequence (DNA): TGCAGTGCCAGAACAGGGGGCGCGGGGGAGACCCAGTACTTC. Protein sequence: CSARTGGAGETQYF.

This clonotype was observed a handful of times. This may stem from a read error, because a much larger clone lies one nucleotide away. The chain is built from TRBV11-2 and TRBJ1-2, with D perhaps matching TRBD1 (6 bases). CDR1 and CDR2 (germline): SGHAT, FQNNGV. The CDR3 consists of 16 residues. The CDR3 DNA sequence: TGTGCCAGCAGCTTAACACCGATTCGGACAAGGGGGGGCTACGCCTTC. Translation gives CASSLTPIRTRGGYAF. Looking up the rest from reference TRBV11-2 and TRBJ1-2 gives the full variable domain: EAGVAQSPRYKIIEKRQSVAFWCNPISGHATLYWYQQILGQGPKLLIQFQNNGVVDDSQLPKDRFSAERLKGVDSTLKIQPAKLEDSAVYLCASSLTPIRTRGGYAFGSGTRLTVV.

This clonotype was observed many times. This chain's CDR3 is CAISESQSNTEAFF. CDR3 DNA sequence: TGTGCCATCAGTGAGTCGCAGTCAAACACTGAAGCTTTCTTT. The rearrangement joins TRBV10-3 to TRBJ1-1; no reliable D call. Trimming removed 0 bases from V and 2 bases from J, with 7 bases in between. This CDR3 spans 14 amino acids. Germline-derived CDR1 and CDR2 are ENHRY and SYGVKD.

This clonotype is labeled medium-sized (0.01 to 0.1%). This rearrangement joins TRBV24-1 to TRBJ2-2; D may be TRBD2 (6 bases). V shed 4 bases and J shed 1 base, with 15 bases lying between them. The CDR3 loop spans 17 amino acids. From germline, CDR1 is KGHDR and CDR2 SFDVKD. The CDR3 spells CATSDPRSSGNTGELFF. The CDR3 region has the DNA TGTGCCACCAGTGACCCCAGGAGTAGCGGGAACACCGGGGAGCTGTTTTTT.

In its sample, this clonotype was seen many times. V usage is TRBV7-9 and J usage is TRBJ2-2; TRBD1 is a possible D gene (5 bases). Germline V gene data show CDR1 as SEHNR and CDR2 as FQNEAQ (reference sequence). V was shortened by 5 bases and J by 5 bases, with 9 bases between the two germline ends. The CDR3 runs to 13 residues. The CDR3 DNA sequence: TGTGCCAGCAGCAGAGACAGTACCGGGGAGCTGTTTTTT. Translating gives CASSRDSTGELFF.

In this sample, this clonotype is medium-sized. The chain carries TRBV14 and TRBJ1-2; maybe TRBD1 (5 bases). This CDR3 has 13 residues. Looked up from germline, CDR1 is SGHDN and CDR2 is FVKESK. Trimming removed 6 bases from V and 2 bases from J, with 10 bases in between. Here the CDR3 reads CASSPDRNYGYTF. The CDR3 DNA reads as TGTGCCAGCAGTCCCGACAGAAACTATGGCTACACCTTC.

This clonotype occurred many times. Written as DNA, the CDR3 is TGTGCCAGCAGCTTGGTGGACTCCTACGAGCAGTACTTC. This encodes CASSLVDSYEQYF. V and J are TRBV5-6 and TRBJ2-7; D is ambiguous. V lost 0 bases and J lost 0, with 4 bases in between. CDR1 and CDR2 (germline): SGHDT, YYEEEE. This CDR3 comprises 13 residues.

This clonotype was seen at least ten times. One base away lies a much larger clone, so this may be a sequencing read error. This rearrangement joins TRBV4-1 to TRBJ1-2, with D unclear. CDR1 MGHRA and CDR2 YSYEKL come from the germline V gene. The CDR3 is 13 residues long. The CDR3: CASSQDRRYGDTF. The CDR3 DNA reads TGCGCCAGCAGCCAAGACAGGAGGTATGGCGACACCTTC.

This clonotype has ten or more counts. The rearrangement joins TRBV4-2 to TRBJ2-2; D could derive from TRBD1 or TRBD2 (5 bases each). This CDR3 comprises 14 residues. Germline CDR1 is LGHNA and CDR2 is YNFKEQ. V lost 0 bases, J lost 3 bases, and 5 bases lay in between. DNA for the CDR3: TGTGCCAGCAGCCAAGAGGGGGACACCGGGGAGCTGTTTTTT. Its protein product is CASSQEGDTGELFF.

This clonotype was observed a few times. V gene TRBV7-2 combines with J gene TRBJ1-5, with 9 bases matching TRBD1. Per germline, CDR1 SGHTA and CDR2 FQGNSA. The length of the CDR3 is 15 residues. Germline trimming cut 5 bases from V and 6 bases from J; bases unmatched to any gene: 8. CDR3 nucleotides: TGTGCCAGCAGCACGGGACAGGGTGGCTCTCAGCCCCAGCATTTT. It is translated as CASSTGQGGSQPQHF.

In this sample, this clonotype turned up many times. The chain carries TRBV11-2 and TRBJ2-1, with 15 positions matching TRBD2. With 5 bases clipped from V and 8 bases from J, the junction kept 10 bases outside the gene matches. The CDR3 contains 17 residues. Germline values: CDR1 SGHAT, CDR2 FQNNGV. Here the CDR3 DNA reads TGTGCCAGCAGCCCGAGGACTAGCGGGGGGGCCCGCTATGAGCAGTTCTTC. Its translation is CASSPRTSGGARYEQFF.

By proportion, this clonotype is medium-sized. The chain combines TRBV10-3 with TRBJ2-2; D remains unclear. V lost 0 bases to trimming and J lost 10 bases, with 9 bases between them. This CDR3 is 13 amino acids long. Germline V gene lookup returns CDR1 ENHRY and CDR2 SYGVKD. This CDR3 is CAISESDALELFF. In DNA, the CDR3 is TGTGCCATCAGTGAGTCGGATGCTCTGGAGCTGTTTTTT.